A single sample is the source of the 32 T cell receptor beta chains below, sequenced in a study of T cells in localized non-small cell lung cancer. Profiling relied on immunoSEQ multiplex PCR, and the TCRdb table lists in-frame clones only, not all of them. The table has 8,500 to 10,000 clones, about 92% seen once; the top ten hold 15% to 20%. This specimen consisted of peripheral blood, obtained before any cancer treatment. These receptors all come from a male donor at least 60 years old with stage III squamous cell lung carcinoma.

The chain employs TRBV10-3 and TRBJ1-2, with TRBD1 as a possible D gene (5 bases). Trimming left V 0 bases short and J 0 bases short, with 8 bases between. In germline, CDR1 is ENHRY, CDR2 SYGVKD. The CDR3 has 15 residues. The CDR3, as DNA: TGTGCCATCAGTGAGTCGAGGGGAGCTAACTATGGCTACACCTTC. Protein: CAISESRGANYGYTF.

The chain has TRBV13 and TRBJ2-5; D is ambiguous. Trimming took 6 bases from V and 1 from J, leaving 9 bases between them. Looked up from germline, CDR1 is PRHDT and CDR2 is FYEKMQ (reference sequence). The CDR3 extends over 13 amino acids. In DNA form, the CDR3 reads TGTGCCAGCAGTAGGTGGAGCCAAGAGACCCAGTACTTC. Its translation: CASSRWSQETQYF.

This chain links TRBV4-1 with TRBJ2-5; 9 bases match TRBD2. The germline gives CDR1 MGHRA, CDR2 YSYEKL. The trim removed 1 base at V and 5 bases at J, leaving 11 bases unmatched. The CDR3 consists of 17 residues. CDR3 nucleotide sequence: TGCGCCAGCAGCCAAGGATTAGCGGGGGTGAAATCGGAGACCCAGTACTTC. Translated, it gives CASSQGLAGVKSETQYF.

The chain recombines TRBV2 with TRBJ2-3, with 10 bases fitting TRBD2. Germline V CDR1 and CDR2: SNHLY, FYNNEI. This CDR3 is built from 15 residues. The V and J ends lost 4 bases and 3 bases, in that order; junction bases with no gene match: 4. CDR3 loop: CASSGTSGGTDTQYF. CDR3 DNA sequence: TGTGCCAGCAGTGGGACTAGCGGTGGGACAGATACGCAGTATTTT.

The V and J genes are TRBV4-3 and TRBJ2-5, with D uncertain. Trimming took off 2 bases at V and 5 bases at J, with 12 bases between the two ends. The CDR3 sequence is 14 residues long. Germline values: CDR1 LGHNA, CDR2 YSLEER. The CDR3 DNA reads TGCGCCAGCAGCCAATCTATTGGGCTGGAGACCCAGTACTTC. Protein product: CASSQSIGLETQYF.

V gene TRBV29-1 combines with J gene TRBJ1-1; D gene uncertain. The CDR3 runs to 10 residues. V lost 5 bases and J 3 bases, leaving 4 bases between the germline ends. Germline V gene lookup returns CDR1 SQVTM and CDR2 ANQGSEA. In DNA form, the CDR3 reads TGCAGCGTTTTAGACACTGAAGCTTTCTTT. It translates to CSVLDTEAFF.

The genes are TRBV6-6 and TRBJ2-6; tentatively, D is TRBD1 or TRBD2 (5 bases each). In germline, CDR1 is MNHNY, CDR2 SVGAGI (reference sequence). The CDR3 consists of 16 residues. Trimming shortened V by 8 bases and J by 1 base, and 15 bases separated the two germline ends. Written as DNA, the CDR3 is TGTGCCAGCCAAGAGGGGCTGCTATCTGGGGCCAACGTCCTGACTTTC. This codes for CASQEGLLSGANVLTF.

CDR3 sequence (DNA): TGCGCCAGCGCCCGACAAGGCGGGGGGCTGAACACTGAAGCTTTCTTT. Protein product: CASARQGGGLNTEAFF. The chain combines TRBV5-1 with TRBJ1-1; tentative D call: TRBD1 (6 bases). Germline CDR1 SGHRS, CDR2 YFSETQ. The CDR3 is 16 residues long. The V and J ends lost 7 bases and 0 bases respectively, with 19 bases between them.

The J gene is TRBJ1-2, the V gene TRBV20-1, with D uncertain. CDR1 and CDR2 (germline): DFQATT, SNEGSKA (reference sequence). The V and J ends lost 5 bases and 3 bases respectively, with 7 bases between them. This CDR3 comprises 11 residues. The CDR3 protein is CSASVDYGYTF. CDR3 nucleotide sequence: TGCAGTGCTTCCGTTGACTATGGCTACACCTTC.

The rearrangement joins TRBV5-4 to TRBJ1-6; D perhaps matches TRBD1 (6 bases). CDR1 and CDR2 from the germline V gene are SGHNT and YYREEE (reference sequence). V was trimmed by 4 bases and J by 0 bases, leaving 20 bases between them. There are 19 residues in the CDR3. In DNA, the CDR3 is TGTGCCAGCAGCCCAAAGCCGGGGACACAGAGCTCCTATAATTCACCCCTCCACTTT. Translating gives CASSPKPGTQSSYNSPLHF. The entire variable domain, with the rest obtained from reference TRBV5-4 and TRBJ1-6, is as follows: ETGVTQSPTHLIKTRGQQVTLRCSSQSGHNTVSWYQQALGQGPQFIFQYYREEENGRGNFPPRFSGLQFPNYSSELNVNALELDDSALYLCASSPKPGTQSSYNSPLHFGNGTRLTVT.

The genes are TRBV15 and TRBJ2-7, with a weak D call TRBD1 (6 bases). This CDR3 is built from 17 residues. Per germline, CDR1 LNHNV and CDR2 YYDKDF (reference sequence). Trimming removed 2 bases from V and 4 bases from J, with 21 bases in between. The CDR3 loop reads CATSRTLVAGEVYEQYF. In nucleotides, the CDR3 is TGTGCCACCAGCAGAACCTTGGTGGCAGGGGAAGTGTACGAGCAGTACTTC.

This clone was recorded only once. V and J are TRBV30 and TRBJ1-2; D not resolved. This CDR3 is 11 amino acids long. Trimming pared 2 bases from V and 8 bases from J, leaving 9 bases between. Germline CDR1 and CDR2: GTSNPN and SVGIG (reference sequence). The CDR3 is CAWSLAAGYTF. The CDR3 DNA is TGTGCCTGGAGTTTGGCAGCCGGCTACACCTTC.

The CDR3 sequence is CASSLRTGGADTQYF. For the CDR3, the DNA is TGTGCCAGCAGCTTAAGGACAGGGGGGGCAGATACGCAGTATTTT. The chain has TRBV9 and TRBJ2-3; 10 nucleotides agree with TRBD1. In germline, CDR1 is SGDLS, CDR2 YYNGEE. V lost 4 bases, J lost 4 bases, and 6 bases stayed unmatched. CDR3 length equals 15 residues.

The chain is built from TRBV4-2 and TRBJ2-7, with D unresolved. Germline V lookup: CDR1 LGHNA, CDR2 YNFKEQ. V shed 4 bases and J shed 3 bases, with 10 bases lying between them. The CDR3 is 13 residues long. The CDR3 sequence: CASSPERDYEQYF. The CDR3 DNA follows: TGTGCCAGCAGCCCCGAACGTGACTACGAGCAGTACTTC.

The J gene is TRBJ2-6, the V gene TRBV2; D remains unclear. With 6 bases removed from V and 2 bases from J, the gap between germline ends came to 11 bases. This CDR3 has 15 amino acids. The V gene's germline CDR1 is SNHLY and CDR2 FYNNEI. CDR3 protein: CASRQTLAGANVLTF. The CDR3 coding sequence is TGTGCCAGCAGACAGACTCTGGCTGGGGCCAACGTCCTGACTTTC.

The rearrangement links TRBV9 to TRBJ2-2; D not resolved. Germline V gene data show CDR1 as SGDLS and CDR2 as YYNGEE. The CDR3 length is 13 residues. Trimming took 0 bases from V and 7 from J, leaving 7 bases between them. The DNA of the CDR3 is TGTGCCAGCAGCGTAGCCAGGATCGGGGAGCTGTTTTTT. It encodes CASSVARIGELFF.

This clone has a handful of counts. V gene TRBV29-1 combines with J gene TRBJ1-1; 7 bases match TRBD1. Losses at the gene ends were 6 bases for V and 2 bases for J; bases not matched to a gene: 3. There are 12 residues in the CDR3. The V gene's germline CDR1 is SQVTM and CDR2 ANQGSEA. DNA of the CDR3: TGCAGCGTGGGGACAGCTAACACTGAAGCTTTCTTT. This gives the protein CSVGTANTEAFF.

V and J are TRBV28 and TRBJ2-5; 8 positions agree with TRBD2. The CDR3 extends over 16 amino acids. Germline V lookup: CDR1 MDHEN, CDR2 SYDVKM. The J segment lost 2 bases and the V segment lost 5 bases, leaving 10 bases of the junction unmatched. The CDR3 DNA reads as TGTGCCAGCAGTACCCTGGCGGCGGGGGGACAAGAGACCCAGTACTTC. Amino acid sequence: CASSTLAAGGQETQYF. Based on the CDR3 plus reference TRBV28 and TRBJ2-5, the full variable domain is DVKVTQSSRYLVKRTGEKVFLECVQDMDHENMFWYRQDPGLGLRLIYFSYDVKMKEKGDIPEGYSVSREKKERFSLILESASTNQTSMYLCASSTLAAGGQETQYFGPGTRLLVL.

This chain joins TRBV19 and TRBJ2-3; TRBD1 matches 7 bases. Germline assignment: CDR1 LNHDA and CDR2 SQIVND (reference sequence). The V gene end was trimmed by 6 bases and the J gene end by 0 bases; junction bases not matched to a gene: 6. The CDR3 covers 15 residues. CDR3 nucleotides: TGTGCCAGTAGGGACAGGCAAGCTAGCACAGATACGCAGTATTTT. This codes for CASRDRQASTDTQYF.

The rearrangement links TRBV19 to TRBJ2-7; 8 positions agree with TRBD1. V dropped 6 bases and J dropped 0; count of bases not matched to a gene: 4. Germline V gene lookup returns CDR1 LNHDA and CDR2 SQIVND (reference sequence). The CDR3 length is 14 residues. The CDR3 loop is CASSPGQASYEQYF. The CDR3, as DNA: TGTGCCAGTAGCCCGGGACAGGCCTCCTACGAGCAGTACTTC. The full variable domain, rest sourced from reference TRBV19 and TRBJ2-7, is DGGITQSPKYLFRKEGQNVTLSCEQNLNHDAMYWYRQDPGQGLRLIYYSQIVNDFQKGDIAEGYSVSREKKESFPLTVTSAQKNPTAFYLCASSPGQASYEQYFGPGTRLTVT.

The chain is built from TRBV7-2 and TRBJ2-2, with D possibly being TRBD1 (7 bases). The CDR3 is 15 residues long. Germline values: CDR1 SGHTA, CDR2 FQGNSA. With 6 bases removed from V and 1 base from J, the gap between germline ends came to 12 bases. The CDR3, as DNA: TGTGCCAGCAGTAACAGGGGACTGAACACCGGGGAGCTGTTTTTT. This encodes CASSNRGLNTGELFF.

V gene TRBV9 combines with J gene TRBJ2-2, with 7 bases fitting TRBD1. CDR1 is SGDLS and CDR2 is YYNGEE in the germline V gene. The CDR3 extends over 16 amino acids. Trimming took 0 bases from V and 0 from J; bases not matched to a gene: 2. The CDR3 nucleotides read TGTGCCAGCAGCGTAGTGGACAGGTCGAACACCGGGGAGCTGTTTTTT. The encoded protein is CASSVVDRSNTGELFF. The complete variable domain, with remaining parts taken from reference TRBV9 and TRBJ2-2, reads DSGVTQTPKHLITATGQRVTLRCSPRSGDLSVYWYQQSLDQGLQFLIQYYNGEERAKGNILERFSAQQFPDLHSELNLSSLELGDSALYFCASSVVDRSNTGELFFGEGSRLTVL.

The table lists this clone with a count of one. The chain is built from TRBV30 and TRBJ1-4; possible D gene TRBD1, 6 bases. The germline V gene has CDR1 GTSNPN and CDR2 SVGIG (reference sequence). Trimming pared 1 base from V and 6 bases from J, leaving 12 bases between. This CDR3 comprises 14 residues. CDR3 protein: CAWSAGAGDEKLFF. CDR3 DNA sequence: TGTGCCTGGAGTGCCGGGGCAGGGGATGAAAAACTGTTTTTT.

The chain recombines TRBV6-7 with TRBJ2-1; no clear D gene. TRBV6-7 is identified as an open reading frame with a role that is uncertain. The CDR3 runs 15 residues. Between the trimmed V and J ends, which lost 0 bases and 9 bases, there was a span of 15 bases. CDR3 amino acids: CASSYSKVGFTEQFF. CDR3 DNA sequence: TGTGCCAGCAGTTACTCGAAGGTTGGGTTCACTGAGCAGTTCTTC.

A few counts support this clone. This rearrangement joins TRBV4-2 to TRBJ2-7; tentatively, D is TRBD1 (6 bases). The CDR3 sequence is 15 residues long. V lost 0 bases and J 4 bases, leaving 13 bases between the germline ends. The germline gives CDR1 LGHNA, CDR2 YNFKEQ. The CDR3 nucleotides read TGTGCCAGCAGCCAAGAGGGGACCAGGGGTTACGAGCAGTACTTC. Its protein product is CASSQEGTRGYEQYF.

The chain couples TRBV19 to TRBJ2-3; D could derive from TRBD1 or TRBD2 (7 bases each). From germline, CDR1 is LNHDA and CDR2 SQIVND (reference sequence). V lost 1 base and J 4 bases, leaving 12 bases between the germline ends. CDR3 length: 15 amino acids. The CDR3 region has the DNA TGTGCCAGTAGTATAGCAGGGGGGGGTGCAGATACGCAGTATTTT. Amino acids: CASSIAGGGADTQYF. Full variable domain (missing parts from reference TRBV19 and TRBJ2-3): DGGITQSPKYLFRKEGQNVTLSCEQNLNHDAMYWYRQDPGQGLRLIYYSQIVNDFQKGDIAEGYSVSREKKESFPLTVTSAQKNPTAFYLCASSIAGGGADTQYFGPGTRLTVL.

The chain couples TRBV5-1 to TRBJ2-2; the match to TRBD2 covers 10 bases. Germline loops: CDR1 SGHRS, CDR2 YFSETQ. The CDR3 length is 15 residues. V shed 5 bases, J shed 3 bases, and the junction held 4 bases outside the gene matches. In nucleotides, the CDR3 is TGCGCCAGCAGGAGCGGGGGGGCCGACACCGGGGAGCTGTTTTTT. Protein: CASRSGGADTGELFF.

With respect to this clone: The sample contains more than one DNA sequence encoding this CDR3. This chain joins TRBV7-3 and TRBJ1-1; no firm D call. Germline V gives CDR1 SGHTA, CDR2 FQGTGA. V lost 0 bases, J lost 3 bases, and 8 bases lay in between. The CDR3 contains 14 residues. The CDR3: CASSLTRDHTEAFF. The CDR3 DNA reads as TGTGCCAGCAGCTTAACGAGGGATCACACTGAAGCTTTCTTT.

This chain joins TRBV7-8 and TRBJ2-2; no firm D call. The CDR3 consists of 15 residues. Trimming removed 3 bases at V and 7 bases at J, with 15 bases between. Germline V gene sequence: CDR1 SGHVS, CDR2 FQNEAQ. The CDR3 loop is CASSFHEMVGGELFF. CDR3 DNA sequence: TGTGCCAGCAGCTTTCACGAAATGGTGGGCGGGGAGCTGTTTTTT. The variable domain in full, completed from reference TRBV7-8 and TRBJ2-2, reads GAGVSQSPRYKVAKRGQDVALRCDPISGHVSLFWYQQALGQGPEFLTYFQNEAQLDKSGLPSDRFFAERPEGSVSTLKIQRTQQEDSAVYLCASSFHEMVGGELFFGEGSRLTVL.

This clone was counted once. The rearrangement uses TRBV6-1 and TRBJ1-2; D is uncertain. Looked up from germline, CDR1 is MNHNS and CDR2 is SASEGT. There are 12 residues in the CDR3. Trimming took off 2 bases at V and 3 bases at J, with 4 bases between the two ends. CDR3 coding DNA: TGTGCCAGCAGTGAATGGGACTATGGCTACACCTTC. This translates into CASSEWDYGYTF.

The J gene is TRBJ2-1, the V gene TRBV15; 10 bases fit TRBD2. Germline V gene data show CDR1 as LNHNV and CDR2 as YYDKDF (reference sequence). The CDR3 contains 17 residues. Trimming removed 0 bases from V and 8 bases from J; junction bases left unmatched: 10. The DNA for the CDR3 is TGTGCCACCAGCAGAGATCTAATTAGCGGGGGGCGCCATGAGCAGTTCTTC. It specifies CATSRDLISGGRHEQFF.

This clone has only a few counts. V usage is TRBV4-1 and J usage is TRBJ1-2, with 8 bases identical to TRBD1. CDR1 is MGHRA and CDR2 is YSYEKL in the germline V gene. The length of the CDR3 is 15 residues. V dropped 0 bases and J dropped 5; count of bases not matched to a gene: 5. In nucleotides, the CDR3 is TGCGCCAGCAGCCAAGATGGACAGGGCTGGTATGGCTACACCTTC. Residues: CASSQDGQGWYGYTF.